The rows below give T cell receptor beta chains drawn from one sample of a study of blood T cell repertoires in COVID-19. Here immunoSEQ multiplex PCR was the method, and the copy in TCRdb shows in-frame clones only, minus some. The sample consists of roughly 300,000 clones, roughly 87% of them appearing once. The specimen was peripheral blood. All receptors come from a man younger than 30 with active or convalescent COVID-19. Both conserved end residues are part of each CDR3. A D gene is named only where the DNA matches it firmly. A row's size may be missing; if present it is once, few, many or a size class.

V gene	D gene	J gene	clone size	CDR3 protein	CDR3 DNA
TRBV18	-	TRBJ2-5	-	CASSHDSQETQYF	TGTGCCAGCTCACACGACAGCCAAGAGACCCAGTACTTC
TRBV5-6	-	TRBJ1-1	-	CASSLVGDTEAFF	TGTGCCAGCAGCTTGGTGGGAGACACTGAAGCTTTCTTT
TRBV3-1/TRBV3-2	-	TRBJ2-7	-	CASSQVSSYEQYF	TGTGCCAGCAGCCAAGTCAGTTCGTACGAGCAGTACTTC
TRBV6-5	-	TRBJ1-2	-	CASSSAGLYGYTF	TGTGCCAGCAGTTCCGCGGGACTCTATGGCTACACCTTC
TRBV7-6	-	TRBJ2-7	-	CASSLNRAGTEGEQYF	TGTGCCAGCAGCCTAAATCGGGCGGGGACAGAGGGCGAGCAGTACTTC
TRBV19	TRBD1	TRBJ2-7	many	CASSFTGQGAHEQYF	TGTGCCAGTAGTTTCACCGGACAGGGGGCCCACGAGCAGTACTTC
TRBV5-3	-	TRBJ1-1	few	CARSLSRTNTEAFF	TGTGCCAGAAGCCTGAGTAGAACGAACACTGAAGCTTTCTTT
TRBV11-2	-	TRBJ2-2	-	CASSLWSETNTGELFF	TGTGCCAGCAGCTTATGGTCGGAGACTAACACCGGGGAGCTGTTTTTT
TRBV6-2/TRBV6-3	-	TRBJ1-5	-	CASSNRGVTTYPQHF	TGTGCCAGCAGTAACCGCGGGGTGACCACTTATCCCCAGCATTTT
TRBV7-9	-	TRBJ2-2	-	CASSLARGQMGELFF	TGTGCCAGCAGCTTAGCGCGGGGGCAGATGGGGGAGCTGTTTTTT
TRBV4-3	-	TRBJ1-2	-	CASSPRSVGLGYTF	TGCGCCAGCAGCCCCCGCAGCGTGGGTCTAGGCTACACCTTC
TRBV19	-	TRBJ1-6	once	CASTTANNSPLHF	TGTGCCAGTACTACAGCCAATAATTCACCCCTCCACTTT
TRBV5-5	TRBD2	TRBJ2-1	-	CASSLTSGGAFYNEQFF	TGTGCCAGCAGCCTAACTAGCGGGGGGGCTTTTTACAATGAGCAGTTCTTC
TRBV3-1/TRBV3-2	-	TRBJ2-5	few	CASSGTRQETQYF	TGTGCCAGCAGCGGGACTCGCCAAGAGACCCAGTACTTC
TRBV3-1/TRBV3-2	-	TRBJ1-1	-	CASSHPGGDTNTEAFF	TGTGCCAGCAGCCATCCGGGAGGGGACACGAACACTGAAGCTTTCTTT
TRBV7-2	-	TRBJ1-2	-	CASSPRQDSSYGYTF	TGTGCCAGCAGCCCTAGACAGGATTCGAGCTATGGCTACACCTTC
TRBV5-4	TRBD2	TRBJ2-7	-	CASSQGTSGGRTYEQYF	TGTGCCAGCAGCCAAGGGACTAGCGGGGGCCGCACCTACGAGCAGTACTTC
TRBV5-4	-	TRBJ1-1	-	CASSLDRGGGSTEAFF	TGTGCCAGCAGCTTGGATCGGGGGGGAGGGAGCACTGAAGCTTTCTTT
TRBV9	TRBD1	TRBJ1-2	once	CASSLGQGVAGYTF	TGTGCCAGCAGCCTGGGACAGGGGGTCGCTGGCTACACCTTC
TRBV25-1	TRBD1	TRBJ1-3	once	CASSGDRGGSGNTIYF	TGTGCCAGCAGTGGGGACAGGGGCGGTTCTGGAAACACCATATATTTT
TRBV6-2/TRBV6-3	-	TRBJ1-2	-	CASSYYGGQPDGYTF	TGTGCCAGCAGTTACTATGGTGGGCAGCCAGATGGCTACACCTTC
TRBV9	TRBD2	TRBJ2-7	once	CASSVGSGGPFYEQYF	TGTGCCAGCAGCGTAGGGTCGGGGGGGCCCTTCTACGAGCAGTACTTC
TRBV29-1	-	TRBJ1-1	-	CSGKGGGRVTEAFF	TGCAGCGGTAAAGGCGGGGGGCGCGTCACTGAAGCTTTCTTT
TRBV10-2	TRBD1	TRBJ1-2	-	CASSEAGQNYGYTF	TGCGCCAGCAGTGAGGCGGGACAGAACTATGGCTACACCTTC
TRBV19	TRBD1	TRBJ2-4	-	CASSYRGSYIQYF	TGTGCCAGTAGTTACAGGGGTTCGTACATTCAGTACTTC
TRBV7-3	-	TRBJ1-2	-	CASSLRLTGNYGYTF	TGTGCCAGCAGCTTAAGACTGACGGGGAACTATGGCTACACCTTC
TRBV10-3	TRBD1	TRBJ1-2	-	CAIRDPGTGYGYTF	TGTGCCATCAGAGATCCCGGGACAGGCTATGGCTACACCTTC
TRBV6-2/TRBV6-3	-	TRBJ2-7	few	CASSVYVSYEQYF	TGTGCCAGCAGTGTTTATGTCAGCTACGAGCAGTACTTC
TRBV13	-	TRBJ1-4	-	CASSLMGLRTNEKLFF	TGTGCCAGCAGCTTAATGGGACTTAGGACTAATGAAAAACTGTTTTTT
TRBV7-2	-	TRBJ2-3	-	CASSAADWYYTDTQYF	TGTGCCAGCAGCGCAGCGGACTGGTACTACACAGATACGCAGTATTTT
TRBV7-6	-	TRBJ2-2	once	CASSRYSGNTGELFF	TGTGCCAGCAGCCGTTACAGTGGTAACACCGGGGAGCTGTTTTTT
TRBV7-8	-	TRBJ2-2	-	CASSQDRINTGELFF	TGTGCCAGCAGCCAAGACAGGATAAACACCGGGGAGCTGTTTTTT
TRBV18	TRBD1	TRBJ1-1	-	CASSPREQGANTEAFF	TGTGCCAGCTCACCTCGAGAACAGGGGGCGAACACTGAAGCTTTCTTT
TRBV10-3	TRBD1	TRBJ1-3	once	CAISENRGNTIYF	TGTGCCATCAGTGAGAACAGGGGTAACACCATATATTTT
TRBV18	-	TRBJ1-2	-	CASSPLKTEYGYTF	TGTGCCAGCTCACCACTTAAGACGGAGTATGGCTACACCTTC
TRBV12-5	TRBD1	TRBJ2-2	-	CASALGQGNTGELFF	TGTGCTAGTGCCCTGGGACAGGGGAACACCGGGGAGCTGTTTTTT
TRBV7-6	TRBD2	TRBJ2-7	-	CASSLAAGGPYEQYF	TGTGCCAGCAGCTTAGCTGCGGGGGGGCCCTACGAGCAGTACTTC
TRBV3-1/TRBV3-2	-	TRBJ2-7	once	CASSDVDRYEQYF	TGTGCCAGCAGCGACGTTGACAGGTACGAGCAGTACTTC
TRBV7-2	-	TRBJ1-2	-	CASSLGWAGNYGYTF	TGTGCCAGCAGCTTAGGTTGGGCAGGGAACTATGGCTACACCTTC
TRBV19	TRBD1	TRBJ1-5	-	CASSMGQGANQPQHF	TGTGCCAGTAGTATGGGGCAGGGGGCCAATCAGCCCCAGCATTTT
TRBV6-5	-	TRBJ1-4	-	CASSYRPGWGEKLFF	TGTGCCAGCAGTTACCGGCCGGGGTGGGGTGAAAAACTGTTTTTT
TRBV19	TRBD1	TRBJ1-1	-	CASLPGQGRGVGVRAFF	TGTGCCAGCTTACCGGGACAGGGGAGAGGAGTGGGAGTACGAGCTTTCTTT
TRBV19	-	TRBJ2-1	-	CASSLLRGQYNEQFF	TGTGCCAGTAGTCTCCTCCGCGGACAGTACAATGAGCAGTTCTTC
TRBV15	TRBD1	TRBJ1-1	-	CATSVGTGGWTEAFF	TGTGCCACCAGCGTAGGGACAGGGGGCTGGACTGAAGCTTTCTTT
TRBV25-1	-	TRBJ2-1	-	CASSRTGGGLYNEQFF	TGTGCCAGCAGTAGAACGGGCGGGGGCCTCTACAATGAGCAGTTCTTC
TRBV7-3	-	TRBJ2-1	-	CASSPNSGVDVEQFF	TGTGCCAGCAGCCCCAACTCCGGGGTTGATGTTGAGCAGTTCTTC
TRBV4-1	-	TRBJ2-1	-	CASSQDPYNEQFF	TGCGCCAGCAGCCAAGACCCTTACAATGAGCAGTTCTTC
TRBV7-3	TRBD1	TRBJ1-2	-	CASSLMRQGDGYTF	TGTGCCAGCAGCTTAATGCGGCAGGGGGACGGCTACACCTTC
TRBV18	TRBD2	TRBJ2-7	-	CASSPSAGGSYEQYF	TGTGCCAGCTCACCTTCCGCGGGGGGCTCCTACGAGCAGTACTTC
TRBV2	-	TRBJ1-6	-	CASKNMTGVSPLHF	TGTGCCAGCAAGAACATGACAGGCGTTTCACCCCTCCACTTT
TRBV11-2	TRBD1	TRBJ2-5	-	CASSTGTGYQETQYF	TGTGCCAGCAGCACAGGGACAGGGTACCAAGAGACCCAGTACTTC
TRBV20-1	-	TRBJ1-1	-	CSASDQGNTEAFF	TGCAGTGCTAGTGACCAGGGGAACACTGAAGCTTTCTTT
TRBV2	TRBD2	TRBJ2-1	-	CASSDPVSGAVSSYNEQFF	TGTGCCAGCAGCGACCCGGTCAGCGGGGCCGTGAGCTCCTACAATGAGCAGTTCTTC
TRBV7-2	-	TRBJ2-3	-	CASSLNDYPADTQYF	TGTGCCAGCAGCTTGAACGACTACCCGGCCGATACGCAGTATTTT
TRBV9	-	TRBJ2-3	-	CASSVDGSTDTQYF	TGTGCCAGCAGCGTAGATGGCAGCACAGATACGCAGTATTTT
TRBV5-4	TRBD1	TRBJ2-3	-	CASSTGQSFTDTQYF	TGTGCCAGCAGCACGGGACAGTCCTTCACAGATACGCAGTATTTT
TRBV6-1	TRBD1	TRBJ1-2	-	CASSEGGTGYGYTF	TGTGCCAGCAGTGAAGGGGGGACAGGGTATGGCTACACCTTC